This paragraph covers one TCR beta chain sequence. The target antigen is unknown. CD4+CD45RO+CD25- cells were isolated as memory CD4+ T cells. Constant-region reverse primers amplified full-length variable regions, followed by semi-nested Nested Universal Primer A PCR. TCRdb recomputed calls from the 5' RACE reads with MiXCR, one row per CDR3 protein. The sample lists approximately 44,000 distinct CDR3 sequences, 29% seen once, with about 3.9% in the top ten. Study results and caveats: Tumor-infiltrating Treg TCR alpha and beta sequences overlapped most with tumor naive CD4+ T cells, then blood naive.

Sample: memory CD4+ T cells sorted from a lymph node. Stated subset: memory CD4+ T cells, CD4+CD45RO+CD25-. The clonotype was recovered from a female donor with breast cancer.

CDR3 residues: CASSLPWTGTGEQYF. CDR3 nucleotide sequence: TGCGCCAGCAGCTTGCCATGGACAGGGACTGGCGAGCAGTACTTC. The chain links TRBV5-1 to TRBJ2-7; 8 nucleotides line up with TRBD1. CDR3 length: 15 residues. The V gene's germline CDR1 is SGHRS and CDR2 YFSETQ. Losses at the gene ends were 1 base for V and 6 bases for J; bases not matched to a gene: 9. Supplemented by reference TRBV5-1 and TRBJ2-7, the full variable domain reads KAGVTQTPRYLIKTRGQQVTLSCSPISGHRSVSWYQQTPGQGLQFLFEYFSETQRNKGNFPGRFSGRQFSNSRSEMNVSTLELGDSALYLCASSLPWTGTGEQYFGPGTRLTVT.